The 21 T cell receptor beta chains reported below all come from one sample, sequenced in a study of blood T cell repertoires in COVID-19. Using immunoSEQ multiplex PCR, the repertoire was profiled, and TCRdb retains in-frame clones only, with some absent. The sample shows about 140,000 clones, roughly 89% of them seen only once. The sample was peripheral blood. The receptor set was obtained from a middle-aged woman with acute or convalescent COVID-19.

The chain links TRBV19 to TRBJ2-1; 9 nucleotides line up with TRBD2. There are 16 residues in the CDR3. Germline V gene lookup returns CDR1 LNHDA and CDR2 SQIVND (reference sequence). V lost 5 bases and J lost 3; bases outside the gene matches: 8. The CDR3 sequence is CASSPPRGGVYNEQFF. The CDR3 DNA follows: TGTGCCAGTAGTCCACCTCGCGGGGGGGTCTACAATGAGCAGTTCTTC.

V usage is TRBV5-5 and J usage is TRBJ1-2, with 11 bases fitting TRBD1. V gave up 4 bases and J gave up 7 bases; unmatched junction bases: 9. The CDR3 has 15 amino acids. Germline V CDR1 and CDR2: SGHKS, YYEKEE (reference sequence). The CDR3 here is CASSIGTGGSVGYTF. The CDR3 DNA reads as TGTGCCAGCAGCATCGGGACAGGGGGTTCGGTTGGCTACACCTTC.

The chain links TRBV19 to TRBJ1-2, with TRBD1 matching 12 bases. Germline V gives CDR1 LNHDA, CDR2 SQIVND (reference sequence). V shed 5 bases and J 10 bases; nucleotides not matched to a gene: 14. This CDR3 has 16 amino acids. The CDR3 sequence is CASSPPPGQGADDYTF. Written as DNA, the CDR3 is TGTGCCAGTAGTCCTCCCCCGGGACAGGGGGCGGATGACTACACCTTC.

The V call is TRBV9, the J call TRBJ2-5, with 10 bases that match TRBD2. The germline CDR1 and CDR2 sequences are SGDLS and YYNGEE. Losses at the gene ends were 0 bases for V and 4 bases for J; bases not matched to a gene: 12. The CDR3 consists of 18 residues. The CDR3 reads CASSVGGTSAQIRETQYF. CDR3 nucleotides: TGTGCCAGCAGCGTAGGGGGGACTAGCGCCCAGATAAGAGAGACCCAGTACTTC. The entire variable domain, with the rest obtained from reference TRBV9 and TRBJ2-5, is as follows: DSGVTQTPKHLITATGQRVTLRCSPRSGDLSVYWYQQSLDQGLQFLIQYYNGEERAKGNILERFSAQQFPDLHSELNLSSLELGDSALYFCASSVGGTSAQIRETQYFGPGTRLLVL.

This chain uses TRBV4-2 with TRBJ1-2, with D perhaps TRBD1 (5 bases). From germline, CDR1 is LGHNA and CDR2 YNFKEQ. V dropped 0 bases and J dropped 0 bases, with 11 bases sitting between them. CDR3 length: 16 amino acids. CDR3 sequence (DNA): TGTGCCAGCAGCCAAGACGTGGCAGGGTCTAACTATGGCTACACCTTC. This translates into CASSQDVAGSNYGYTF.

The chain couples TRBV10-3 to TRBJ1-1, with unresolved D. Germline V CDR1 and CDR2: ENHRY, SYGVKD. This CDR3 comprises 14 residues. Trimming removed 4 bases at V and 1 base at J, with 10 bases between. This chain's CDR3 is CAISGLRGNTEAFF. The CDR3 DNA is TGTGCCATCAGTGGCCTACGAGGGAACACTGAAGCTTTCTTT.

The chain has TRBV30 and TRBJ2-2, with TRBD1 matching 8 bases. The CDR3 is 18 amino acids. Germline V gene sequence: CDR1 GTSNPN, CDR2 SVGIG (reference sequence). The junction had 20 bases not matched to a gene; V was cut back by 6 bases and J by 5 bases. The chain's CDR3 is CACGVLRTGRMFTGELFF. For the CDR3, the DNA is TGTGCCTGTGGAGTGTTGAGGACAGGGAGGATGTTTACCGGGGAGCTGTTTTTT.

In its sample, this clone was seen once. The chain has TRBV2 and TRBJ1-2, with 8 nucleotides matching TRBD1. Trimming at V came to 7 bases and at J to 7 bases, leaving 8 bases not matched to a gene. The CDR3 runs 13 residues. Germline V gene lookup returns CDR1 SNHLY and CDR2 FYNNEI. The CDR3 coding sequence is TGTGCCAGCAATAGGCAGGGGGCGTCTGGCTACACCTTC. Protein sequence: CASNRQGASGYTF.

The chain recombines TRBV4-1 with TRBJ2-7; 8 nucleotides align to TRBD1. With V trimmed by 3 bases and J by 4 bases, 11 bases remained unmatched. The CDR3 runs to 16 residues. Germline assignment: CDR1 MGHRA and CDR2 YSYEKL. CDR3: CASSQEEDRVRYEQYF. For the CDR3, the DNA is TGCGCCAGCAGCCAGGAAGAGGACAGGGTGAGATACGAGCAGTACTTC.

The CDR3 DNA is TGTGCCAGCAGCGACAGTAACAATCAGCCCCAGCATTTT. It encodes CASSDSNNQPQHF. The chain has TRBV7-2 and TRBJ1-5; D perhaps matches TRBD1 (5 bases). V gave up 5 bases and J gave up 3 bases, with 8 bases separating them. Looked up from germline, CDR1 is SGHTA and CDR2 is FQGNSA. The CDR3 runs 13 residues.

J is TRBJ1-1 and V is TRBV6-2 or TRBV6-3, with TRBD1 as a possible D gene (5 bases). Germline-derived CDR1 and CDR2 are MNHEY and SVGEGT. The V end was cut by 5 bases, the J end by 4 bases, with 14 bases between. The CDR3 is 14 residues long. The CDR3 DNA is TGTGCCAGCAGTCTACCGGGGGTGGGCACTGAAGCTTTCTTT. Encoded protein: CASSLPGVGTEAFF.

The rearrangement joins TRBV6-2 or TRBV6-3 to TRBJ2-5; D is possibly TRBD2 (6 bases). The CDR3 is 18 residues long. The V gene lost 2 bases and the J gene lost 2 bases, with 21 bases spanning the gap. The germline gives CDR1 MNHEY, CDR2 SVGEGT. CDR3 amino acids: CASSYDLFGRSLQETQYF. The CDR3 nucleotides are TGTGCCAGCAGTTACGATCTGTTCGGGAGAAGTTTACAAGAGACCCAGTACTTC.

The V and J genes are TRBV7-2 and TRBJ2-1; 7 bases are shared with TRBD2. The V gene's germline CDR1 is SGHTA and CDR2 FQGNSA. V lost 0 bases and J lost 8; bases outside the gene matches: 4. The CDR3 loop spans 14 amino acids. This chain's CDR3 is CASSLAGGPDEQFF. The DNA for the CDR3 is TGTGCCAGCAGCTTAGCGGGAGGGCCGGATGAGCAGTTCTTC.

The chain recombines TRBV4-2 with TRBJ1-5; no firm D call. V gave up 2 bases and J gave up 6 bases, with 8 bases separating them. CDR1 is LGHNA, CDR2 YNFKEQ, per germline. This CDR3 has 13 residues. CDR3 DNA: TGTGCCAGCAGCCAATCTTACGGTCAGCCCCAGCATTTT. It specifies CASSQSYGQPQHF.

The rearrangement joins TRBV7-2 to TRBJ2-7, with D perhaps TRBD1 (6 bases). The CDR3 spans 14 residues. The germline gives CDR1 SGHTA, CDR2 FQGNSA. V shed 3 bases and J shed 2 bases, with 11 bases lying between them. The CDR3 sequence: CASSFGGPPYEQYF. DNA for the CDR3: TGTGCCAGCAGCTTTGGGGGCCCTCCCTACGAGCAGTACTTC.

This chain uses TRBV19 with TRBJ2-2; no reliable D call. V was trimmed by 4 bases and J by 8 bases, leaving 8 bases between them. CDR1 is LNHDA and CDR2 is SQIVND in the germline V gene (reference sequence). The CDR3 length is 12 residues. The CDR3 DNA sequence: TGTGCCAGTAGTACCTATTGGGGGGAGCTGTTTTTT. Its translation is CASSTYWGELFF.

The chain carries TRBV6-2 or TRBV6-3 and TRBJ2-5; a weak D match, TRBD1 (5 bases). CDR3 length: 15 residues. V was pared by 4 bases and J by 1 base, with 13 bases between. Germline loops: CDR1 MNHEY, CDR2 SVGEGT. The CDR3 coding sequence is TGTGCCAGCAGTTCTGGGGCCGGATTCCAAGAGACCCAGTACTTC. This sequence encodes CASSSGAGFQETQYF.

V usage is TRBV7-2 and J usage is TRBJ1-5, with D possibly TRBD1 on 6 matching bases. The CDR3 loop spans 15 amino acids. V gave up 1 base and J gave up 3 bases, with 10 bases separating them. Germline-derived CDR1 and CDR2 are SGHTA and FQGNSA. The CDR3 is CASSLEQGYNQPQHF. The CDR3 DNA reads TGTGCCAGCAGCTTAGAGCAGGGGTACAATCAGCCCCAGCATTTT.

This sequence joins TRBV7-9 and TRBJ2-5; 13 positions match TRBD2. Losses at the gene ends were 6 bases for V and 9 bases for J; bases not matched to a gene: 13. CDR1 is SEHNR, CDR2 FQNEAQ, per germline (reference sequence). The CDR3 sequence is 16 residues long. The CDR3 sequence: CASRPSGTSGEGAQYF. The CDR3 DNA reads TGTGCCAGCAGACCCTCCGGGACTAGCGGGGAGGGGGCCCAGTACTTC. The whole variable domain, remainder taken from reference TRBV7-9 and TRBJ2-5, is DTGVSQNPRHKITKRGQNVTFRCDPISEHNRLYWYRQTLGQGPEFLTYFQNEAQLEKSRLLSDRFSAERPKGSFSTLEIQRTEQGDSAMYLCASRPSGTSGEGAQYFGPGTRLLVL.

The chain combines TRBV9 with TRBJ2-7; 8 bases are shared with TRBD2. Germline CDR1 and CDR2: SGDLS and YYNGEE. Unmatched junction bases numbered 6, after V lost 4 bases and J lost 3 bases. The CDR3 runs 14 residues. CDR3 nucleotides: TGTGCCAGCAGCCCCGTGGGACTAGGCTACGAGCAGTACTTC. As protein: CASSPVGLGYEQYF.

V is TRBV7-3 and J is TRBJ1-6; tentative D call: TRBD1 (5 bases). In germline, CDR1 is SGHTA, CDR2 FQGTGA. V lost 4 bases to trimming and J lost 9 bases, with 7 bases between them. The CDR3 is 12 residues long. DNA of the CDR3: TGTGCCAGCAGCTCGGGGGGTTCACCCCTCCACTTT. Translating gives CASSSGGSPLHF. Full variable domain (missing parts from reference TRBV7-3 and TRBJ1-6): GAGVSQTPSNKVTEKGKYVELRCDPISGHTALYWYRQSLGQGPEFLIYFQGTGAADDSGLPNDRFFAVRPEGSVSTLKIQRTERGDSAVYLCASSSGGSPLHFGNGTRLTVT.